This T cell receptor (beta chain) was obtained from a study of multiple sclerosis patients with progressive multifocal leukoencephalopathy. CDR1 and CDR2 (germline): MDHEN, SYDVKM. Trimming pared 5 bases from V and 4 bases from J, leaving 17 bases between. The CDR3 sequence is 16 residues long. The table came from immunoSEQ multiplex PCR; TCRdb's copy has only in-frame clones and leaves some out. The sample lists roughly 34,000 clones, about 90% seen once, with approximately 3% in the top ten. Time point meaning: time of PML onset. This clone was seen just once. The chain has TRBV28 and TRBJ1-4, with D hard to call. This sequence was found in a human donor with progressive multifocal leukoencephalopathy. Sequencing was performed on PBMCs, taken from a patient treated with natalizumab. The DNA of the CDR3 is TGTGCCAGCAGTGTGGCCAATCGTCGGAGTAATGAAAAACTGTTTTTT. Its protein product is CASSVANRRSNEKLFF.